The 8 T cell receptor beta chains below come from one sample, sequenced in a study of shared clonotypes between healthy human individuals. Some clones are missing from TCRdb's copy, which holds only in-frame ones; the method was immunoSEQ multiplex PCR. The data show 740,000 or so clones, around four fifths seen once. The specimen was memory CD4+ T cells sorted from blood. The subset here: CD45RA-negative fraction. All receptors derive from a woman in her thirties in good health.

The chain joins TRBV7-6 to TRBJ2-2; D gene uncertain. Germline-derived CDR1 and CDR2 are SGHVS and FNYEAQ. The V end was cut by 5 bases, the J end by 6 bases, with 10 bases between. This CDR3 is 13 amino acids long. CDR3 coding DNA: TGTGCCAGCAGCCCGCGAGCGCCCGGGGAGCTGTTTTTT. Protein sequence: CASSPRAPGELFF. Based on the CDR3 plus reference TRBV7-6 and TRBJ2-2, the full variable domain is GAGVSQSPRYKVTKRGQDVALRCDPISGHVSLYWYRQALGQGPEFLTYFNYEAQQDKSGLPNDRFSAERPEGSISTLTIQRTEQRDSAMYRCASSPRAPGELFFGEGSRLTVL.

This clone was detected only once. The chain recombines TRBV7-9 with TRBJ2-5; D gene unclear. With 3 bases removed from V and 1 base from J, the gap between germline ends came to 9 bases. Germline V gene data show CDR1 as SEHNR and CDR2 as FQNEAQ (reference sequence). The CDR3 loop spans 14 amino acids. The CDR3 nucleotides are TGTGCCAGCAGCTTTTTCCCGTCCCAAGAGACCCAGTACTTC. Residues: CASSFFPSQETQYF.

The CDR3 bases are TGCGCCAGCAGTGACAGCGGGAGGGCCCGGGTTGAGCAGTTCTTC. Translation gives CASSDSGRARVEQFF. The chain is built from TRBV10-2 and TRBJ2-1; 10 nucleotides align to TRBD2. After removal of 3 bases from V and 9 bases from J, the junction contained 8 bases not matched to a gene. The CDR3 has 15 amino acids. Germline V lookup: CDR1 WSHSY, CDR2 SAAADI.

This chain joins TRBV30 and TRBJ1-5; D may be TRBD1 (5 bases). V was cut by 0 bases and J by 1 base, with 10 bases left in between. CDR1 GTSNPN and CDR2 SVGIG come from the germline V gene (reference sequence). The CDR3 consists of 15 residues. In nucleotides, the CDR3 is TGTGCCTGGAGTGTCCTGGGGGACAGCAATCAGCCCCAGCATTTT. This gives the protein CAWSVLGDSNQPQHF.

The rearrangement links TRBV7-2 to TRBJ2-1; no clear D. The CDR3 extends over 13 amino acids. Per the germline V gene, CDR1 is SGHTA and CDR2 is FQGNSA. V shed 6 bases and J shed 7 bases, with 13 bases lying between them. In nucleotides, the CDR3 is TGTGCCAGCAGACCGTACCTAGAGAATGAGCAGTTCTTC. Amino acids: CASRPYLENEQFF. Based on the CDR3 plus reference TRBV7-2 and TRBJ2-1, the full variable domain is GAGVSQSPSNKVTEKGKDVELRCDPISGHTALYWYRQSLGQGLEFLIYFQGNSAPDKSGLPSDRFSAERTGGSVSTLTIQRTQQEDSAVYLCASRPYLENEQFFGPGTRLTVL.

This clone was recorded a few times. The rearrangement links TRBV27 to TRBJ2-6; D is possibly TRBD1 (5 bases). This CDR3 spans 15 amino acids. V was trimmed by 7 bases and J by 0 bases, leaving 10 bases between them. In germline, CDR1 is MNHEY, CDR2 SMNVEV (reference sequence). The CDR3 DNA is TGTGCCAGCACTATAGACAGCTCTGGGGCCAACGTCCTGACTTTC. Its protein is CASTIDSSGANVLTF.

This clone was counted a single time. The chain recombines TRBV30 with TRBJ1-4; D not certain. Germline V CDR1 and CDR2: GTSNPN, SVGIG (reference sequence). The V and J ends lost 0 bases and 7 bases respectively, with 12 bases between them. CDR3 size: 14 residues. The CDR3 here is CAWSVGVGPEKLFF. The CDR3 nucleotides read TGTGCCTGGAGTGTTGGGGTAGGGCCTGAAAAACTGTTTTTT.

This rearrangement joins TRBV7-9 to TRBJ2-7; a possible D gene is TRBD2 (5 bases). The germline V and J ends were trimmed by 4 bases and 0 bases, with 13 bases remaining between them. The CDR3 length is 15 residues. CDR1 SEHNR and CDR2 FQNEAQ come from the germline V gene (reference sequence). CDR3 sequence reads: CASSWGDLSSYEQYF. CDR3 DNA sequence: TGTGCCAGCAGCTGGGGAGATCTGAGCTCCTACGAGCAGTACTTC.